This T cell receptor (beta chain) stems from a study of vaccination effects on CD4 cells after COVID-19. Turning to the study itself: From a couple of convalescent patients, samples were taken 16 days and one week before vaccination. Points from the study as a whole: Most post-vaccine spike-reactive clones in convalescents were new, not infection-derived.

Germline CDR1 and CDR2: LGHNA and YSLEER. Deletions cut 5 bases from V and 3 bases from J, with 13 bases between. The CDR3 has 14 residues. To note about this clone: Its antigen is still unknown.

Cultured cells yielded isolated CD4+ T cells after less than 11 days. At days 3 and 7, half of the medium was exchanged for IL-2 medium. Profiled with immunoSEQ multiplex PCR; TCRdb holds only in-frame clones, not every one. The sample lists more than 45,000 clones, about 80% occurring once. This TCR came from a human donor who had a prior SARS-CoV-2 infection. The gene calls are TRBV4-3 and TRBJ1-1, with a weak D call TRBD1 (6 bases). Sequencing used CD4+ T cells from PBMCs cultured without peptide, obtained before COVID-19 vaccination. This CDR3 is CASSGGGHDTEAFF. The CDR3 nucleotides read TGCGCCAGCAGCGGGGGGGGACACGACACTGAAGCTTTCTTT.